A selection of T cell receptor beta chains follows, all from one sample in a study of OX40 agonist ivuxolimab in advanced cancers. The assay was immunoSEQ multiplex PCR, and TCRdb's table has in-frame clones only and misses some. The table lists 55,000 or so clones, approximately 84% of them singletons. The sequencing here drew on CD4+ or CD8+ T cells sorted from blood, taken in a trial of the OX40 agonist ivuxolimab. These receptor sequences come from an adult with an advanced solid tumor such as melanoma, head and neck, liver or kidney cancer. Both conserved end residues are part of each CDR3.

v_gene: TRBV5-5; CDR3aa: CASSLKDFSGNTIYF
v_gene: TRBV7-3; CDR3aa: CASSLTGDSYNEQFF
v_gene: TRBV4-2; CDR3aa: CASSQGGRAFGTGELFF
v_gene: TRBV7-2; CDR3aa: CASSRDPRNQPQHF
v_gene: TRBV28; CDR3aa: CASSLQRGYNEQFF
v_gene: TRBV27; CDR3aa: CASSPNPGGFTEAFF
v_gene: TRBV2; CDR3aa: CASRSRGHTEAFF
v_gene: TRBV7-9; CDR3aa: CASSLAHAYNEKLFF
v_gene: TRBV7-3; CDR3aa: CASSLLPIGWREEYNEQFF
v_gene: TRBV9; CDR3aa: CASRGSGKRGYEQYF
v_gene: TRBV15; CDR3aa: CATSAGAGYEQYF
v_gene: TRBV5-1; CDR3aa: CASSLFRDQETQYF